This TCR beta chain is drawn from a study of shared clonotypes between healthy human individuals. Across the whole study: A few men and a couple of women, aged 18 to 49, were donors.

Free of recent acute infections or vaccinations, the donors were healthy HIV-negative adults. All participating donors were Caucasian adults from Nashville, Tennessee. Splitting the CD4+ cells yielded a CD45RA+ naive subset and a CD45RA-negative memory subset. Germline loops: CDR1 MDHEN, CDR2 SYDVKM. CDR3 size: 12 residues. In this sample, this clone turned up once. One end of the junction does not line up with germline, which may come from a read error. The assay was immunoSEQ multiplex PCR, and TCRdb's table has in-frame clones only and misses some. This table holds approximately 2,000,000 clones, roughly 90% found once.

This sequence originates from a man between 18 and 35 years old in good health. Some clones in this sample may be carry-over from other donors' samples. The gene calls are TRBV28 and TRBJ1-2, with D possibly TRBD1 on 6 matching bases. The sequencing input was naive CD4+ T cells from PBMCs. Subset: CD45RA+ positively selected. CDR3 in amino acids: CASSFRTGRQKF. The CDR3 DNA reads TGTGCCAGCAGTTTCAGAACAGGGAGACAAAAATTC.